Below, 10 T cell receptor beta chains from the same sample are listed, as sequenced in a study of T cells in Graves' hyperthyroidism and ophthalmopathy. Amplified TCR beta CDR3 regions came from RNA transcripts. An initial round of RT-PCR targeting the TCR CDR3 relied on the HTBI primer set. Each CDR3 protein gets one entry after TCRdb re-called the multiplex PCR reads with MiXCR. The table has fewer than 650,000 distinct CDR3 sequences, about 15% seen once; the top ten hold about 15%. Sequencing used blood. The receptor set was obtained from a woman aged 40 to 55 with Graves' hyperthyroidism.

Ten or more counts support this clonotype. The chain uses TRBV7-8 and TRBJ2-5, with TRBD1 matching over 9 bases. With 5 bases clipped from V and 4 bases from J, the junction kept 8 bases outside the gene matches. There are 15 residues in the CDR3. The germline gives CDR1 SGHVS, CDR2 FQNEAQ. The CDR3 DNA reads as TGTGCCAGCAGCACTAACAGGGGGCAGGGAGAGACCCAGTACTTC. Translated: CASSTNRGQGETQYF. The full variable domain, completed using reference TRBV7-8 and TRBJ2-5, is GAGVSQSPRYKVAKRGQDVALRCDPISGHVSLFWYQQALGQGPEFLTYFQNEAQLDKSGLPSDRFFAERPEGSVSTLKIQRTQQEDSAVYLCASSTNRGQGETQYFGPGTRLLVL.

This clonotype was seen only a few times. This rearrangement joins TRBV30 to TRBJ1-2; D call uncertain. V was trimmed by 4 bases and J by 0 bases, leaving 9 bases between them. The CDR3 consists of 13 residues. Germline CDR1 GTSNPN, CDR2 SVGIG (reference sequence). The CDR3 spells CAWKFGANYGYTF. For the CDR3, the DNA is TGTGCCTGGAAGTTTGGAGCTAACTATGGCTACACCTTC.

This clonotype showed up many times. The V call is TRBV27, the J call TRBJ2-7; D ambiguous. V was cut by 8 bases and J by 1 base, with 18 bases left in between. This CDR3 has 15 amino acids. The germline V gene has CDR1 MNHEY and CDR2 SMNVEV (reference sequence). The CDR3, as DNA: TGTGCCAGCCACGTTTCCGGCCTGTCTTCCTACGAGCAGTACTTC. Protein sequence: CASHVSGLSSYEQYF.

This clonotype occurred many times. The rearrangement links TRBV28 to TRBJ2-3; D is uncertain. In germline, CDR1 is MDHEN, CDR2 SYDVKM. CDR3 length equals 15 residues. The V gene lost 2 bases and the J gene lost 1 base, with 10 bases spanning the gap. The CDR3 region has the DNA TGTGCCAGCAGTTTAGGCACCACAGGCACAGATACGCAGTATTTT. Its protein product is CASSLGTTGTDTQYF. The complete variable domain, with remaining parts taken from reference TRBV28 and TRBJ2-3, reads DVKVTQSSRYLVKRTGEKVFLECVQDMDHENMFWYRQDPGLGLRLIYFSYDVKMKEKGDIPEGYSVSREKKERFSLILESASTNQTSMYLCASSLGTTGTDTQYFGPGTRLTVL.

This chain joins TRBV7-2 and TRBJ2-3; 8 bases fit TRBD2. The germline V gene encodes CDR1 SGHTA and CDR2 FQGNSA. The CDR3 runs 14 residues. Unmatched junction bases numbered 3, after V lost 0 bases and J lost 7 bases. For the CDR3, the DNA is TGTGCCAGCAGCTTAGCCGGGAGGGCCAATACGCAGTATTTT. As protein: CASSLAGRANTQYF.

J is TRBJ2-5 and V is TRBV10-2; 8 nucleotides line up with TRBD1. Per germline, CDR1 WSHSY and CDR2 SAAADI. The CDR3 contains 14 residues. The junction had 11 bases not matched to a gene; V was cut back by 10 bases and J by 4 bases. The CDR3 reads CATKDREKVETQYF. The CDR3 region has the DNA TGCGCCACCAAGGACAGGGAGAAAGTAGAGACCCAGTACTTC.

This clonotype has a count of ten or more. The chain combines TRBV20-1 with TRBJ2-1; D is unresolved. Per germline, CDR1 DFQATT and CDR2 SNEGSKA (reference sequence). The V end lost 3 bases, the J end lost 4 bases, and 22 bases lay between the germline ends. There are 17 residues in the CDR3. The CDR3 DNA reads TGCAGTGCTAGTCAAACCGGGTGGGTTGTGGGTTACAATGAGCAGTTCTTC. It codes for CSASQTGWVVGYNEQFF.

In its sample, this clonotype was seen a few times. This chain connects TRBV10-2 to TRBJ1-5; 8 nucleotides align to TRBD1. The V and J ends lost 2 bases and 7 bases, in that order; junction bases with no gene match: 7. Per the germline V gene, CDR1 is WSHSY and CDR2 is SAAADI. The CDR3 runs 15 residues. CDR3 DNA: TGCGCCAGCAGTGAGGGGACAGGTGGTGGACAGCCCCAGCATTTT. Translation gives CASSEGTGGGQPQHF.

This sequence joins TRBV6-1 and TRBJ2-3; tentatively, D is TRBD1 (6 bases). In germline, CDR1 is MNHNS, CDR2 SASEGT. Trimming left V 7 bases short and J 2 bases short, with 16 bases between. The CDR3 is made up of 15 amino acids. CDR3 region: CASTPDSDFTDTQYF. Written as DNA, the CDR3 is TGTGCCAGCACCCCGGACAGTGACTTCACAGATACGCAGTATTTT.

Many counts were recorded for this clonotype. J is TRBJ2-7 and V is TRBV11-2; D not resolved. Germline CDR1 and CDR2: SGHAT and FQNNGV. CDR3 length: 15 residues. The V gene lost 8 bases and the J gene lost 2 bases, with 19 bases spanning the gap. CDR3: CASAWLEATTYEQYF. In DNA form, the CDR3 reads TGTGCCAGCGCGTGGTTAGAGGCCACTACCTACGAGCAGTACTTC.